The text below deals with one T cell receptor (beta chain). This specimen belongs to a study of blood T cell repertoires in COVID-19. This CDR3 comprises 14 residues. The trim removed 4 bases at V and 4 bases at J, leaving 7 bases unmatched. CDR1 is SGHNT, CDR2 YYREEE, per germline (reference sequence). In the original workflow: Counts of nucleated cells, estimated from reference gene primer amplification, were obtained. TCRdb's table, derived via immunoSEQ multiplex PCR, lists solely in-frame clones and lacks some. V and J calls and clone size are those listed in that table; D and trimming were worked out from the DNA. The data show about 440,000 clones, roughly 91% seen once.

This chain connects TRBV5-4 to TRBJ1-2; 7 nucleotides align to TRBD1. Sequencing was carried out using peripheral blood. The receptor was derived from a woman in her twenties or thirties with acute or convalescent COVID-19. The CDR3 DNA is TGTGCCAGCAGCACCGTTGGACAGGCCTATGGCTACACCTTC. It translates to CASSTVGQAYGYTF.